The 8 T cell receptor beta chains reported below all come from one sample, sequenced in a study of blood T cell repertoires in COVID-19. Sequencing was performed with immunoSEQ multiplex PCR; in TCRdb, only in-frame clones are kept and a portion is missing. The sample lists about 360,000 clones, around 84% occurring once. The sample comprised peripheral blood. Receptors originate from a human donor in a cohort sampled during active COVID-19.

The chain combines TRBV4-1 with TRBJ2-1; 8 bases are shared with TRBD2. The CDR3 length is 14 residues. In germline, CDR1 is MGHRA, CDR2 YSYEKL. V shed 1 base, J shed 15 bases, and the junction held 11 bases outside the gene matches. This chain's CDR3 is CASSQGLAGQRRFF. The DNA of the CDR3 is TGCGCCAGCAGCCAAGGGCTAGCGGGCCAACGCAGGTTCTTC.

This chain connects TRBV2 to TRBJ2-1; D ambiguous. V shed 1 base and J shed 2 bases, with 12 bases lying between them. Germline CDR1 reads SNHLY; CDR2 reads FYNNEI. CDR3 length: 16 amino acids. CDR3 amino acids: CASSEGLSGAYNEQFF. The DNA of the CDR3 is TGTGCCAGCAGTGAAGGACTGTCTGGCGCCTACAATGAGCAGTTCTTC. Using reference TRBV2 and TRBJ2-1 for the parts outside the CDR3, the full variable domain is EPEVTQTPSHQVTQMGQEVILRCVPISNHLYFYWYRQILGQKVEFLVSFYNNEISEKSEIFDDQFSVERPDGSNFTLKIRSTKLEDSAMYFCASSEGLSGAYNEQFFGPGTRLTVL.

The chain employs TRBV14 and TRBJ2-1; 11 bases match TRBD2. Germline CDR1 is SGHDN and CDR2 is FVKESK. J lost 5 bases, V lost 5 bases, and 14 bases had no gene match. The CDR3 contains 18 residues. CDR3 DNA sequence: TGTGCCAGCAGCGAATTAGGTCTAGCGGGAGGTACCGACAATGAGCAGTTCTTC. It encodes CASSELGLAGGTDNEQFF.

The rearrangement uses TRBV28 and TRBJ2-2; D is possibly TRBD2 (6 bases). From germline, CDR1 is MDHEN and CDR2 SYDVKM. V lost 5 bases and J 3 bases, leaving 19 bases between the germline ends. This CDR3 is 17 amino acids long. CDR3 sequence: CASSTPSGLRDTGELFF. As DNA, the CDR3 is TGTGCCAGCAGTACCCCCTCGGGACTGCGAGACACCGGGGAGCTGTTTTTT.

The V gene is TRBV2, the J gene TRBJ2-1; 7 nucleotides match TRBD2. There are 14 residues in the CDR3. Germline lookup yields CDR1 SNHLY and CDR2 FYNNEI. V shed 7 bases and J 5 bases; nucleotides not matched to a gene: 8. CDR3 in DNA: TGTGCCAGCAATGGTGGGGGGGTTAACAATGAGCAGTTCTTC. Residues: CASNGGGVNNEQFF.

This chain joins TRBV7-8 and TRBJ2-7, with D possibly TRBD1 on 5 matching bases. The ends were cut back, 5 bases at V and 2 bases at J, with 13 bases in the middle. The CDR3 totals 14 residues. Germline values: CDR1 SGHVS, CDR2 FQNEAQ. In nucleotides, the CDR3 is TGTGCCAGCAGCGTCCAGGGAAGTACCTACGAGCAGTACTTC. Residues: CASSVQGSTYEQYF.

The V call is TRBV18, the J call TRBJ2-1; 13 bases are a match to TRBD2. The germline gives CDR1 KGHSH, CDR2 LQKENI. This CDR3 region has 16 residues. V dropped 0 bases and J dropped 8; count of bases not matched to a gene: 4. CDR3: CASSPPTSGGAYEQFF. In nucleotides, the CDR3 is TGTGCCAGCTCACCACCCACTAGCGGGGGGGCGTATGAGCAGTTCTTC.

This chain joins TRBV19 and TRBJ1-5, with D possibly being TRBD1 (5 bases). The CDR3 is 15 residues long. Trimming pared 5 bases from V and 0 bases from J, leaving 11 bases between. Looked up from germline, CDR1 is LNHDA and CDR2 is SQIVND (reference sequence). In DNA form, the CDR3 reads TGTGCCAGTAGTGCGGACACCTATAGCAATCAGCCCCAGCATTTT. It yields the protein CASSADTYSNQPQHF.